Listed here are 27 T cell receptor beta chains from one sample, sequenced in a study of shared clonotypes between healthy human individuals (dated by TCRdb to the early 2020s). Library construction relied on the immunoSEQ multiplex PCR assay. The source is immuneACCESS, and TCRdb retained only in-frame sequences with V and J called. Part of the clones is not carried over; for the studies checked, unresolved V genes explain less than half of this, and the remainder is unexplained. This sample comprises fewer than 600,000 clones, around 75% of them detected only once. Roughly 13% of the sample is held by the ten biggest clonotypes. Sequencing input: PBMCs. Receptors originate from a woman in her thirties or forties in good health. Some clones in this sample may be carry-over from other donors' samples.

CDR3 protein: CASGLGGSIGYTF. The DNA for the CDR3 is TGTGCTAGTGGTTTGGGTGGGTCGATCGGCTACACCTTC. V and J are TRBV12-5 and TRBJ1-2; D gene unclear. The CDR3 loop spans 13 amino acids. Germline V CDR1 and CDR2: LGHNT, FRNRAP. Trimming stripped 1 base from V and 8 bases from J, with 11 bases between.

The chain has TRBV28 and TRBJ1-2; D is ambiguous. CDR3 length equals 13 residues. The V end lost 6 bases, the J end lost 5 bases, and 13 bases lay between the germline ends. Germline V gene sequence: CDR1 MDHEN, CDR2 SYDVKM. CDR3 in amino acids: CASRPSARYGYTF. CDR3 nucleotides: TGTGCCAGCAGACCCTCGGCAAGATATGGCTACACCTTC.

CDR3 protein: CSVSSGGNQPQHF. The DNA of the CDR3 is TGCAGCGTCTCCTCGGGGGGCAATCAGCCCCAGCATTTT. The V gene is TRBV29-1, the J gene TRBJ1-5; D perhaps matches TRBD1 (5 bases). Looked up from germline, CDR1 is SQVTM and CDR2 is ANQGSEA. The CDR3 sequence is 13 residues long. V gave up 6 bases and J gave up 2 bases, with 11 bases separating them.

The CDR3 loop is CASRLPTNEKLFF. DNA for the CDR3: TGTGCCAGCAGGCTGCCAACTAATGAAAAACTGTTTTTT. V and J are TRBV28 and TRBJ1-4; D remains ambiguous. CDR3 length: 13 residues. Germline CDR1 and CDR2: MDHEN and SYDVKM. The V end lost 6 bases, the J end lost 0 bases, and 5 bases lay between the germline ends.

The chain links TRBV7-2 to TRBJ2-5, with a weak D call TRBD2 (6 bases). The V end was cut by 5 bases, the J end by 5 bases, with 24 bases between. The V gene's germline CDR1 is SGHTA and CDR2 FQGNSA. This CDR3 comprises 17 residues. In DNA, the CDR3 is TGTGCCAGCAGCCTCTCCCGGGGGAGCGACCCCGGCGAGACCCAGTACTTC. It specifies CASSLSRGSDPGETQYF. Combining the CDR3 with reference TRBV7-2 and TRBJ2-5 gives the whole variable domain GAGVSQSPSNKVTEKGKDVELRCDPISGHTALYWYRQSLGQGLEFLIYFQGNSAPDKSGLPSDRFSAERTGGSVSTLTIQRTQQEDSAVYLCASSLSRGSDPGETQYFGPGTRLLVL.

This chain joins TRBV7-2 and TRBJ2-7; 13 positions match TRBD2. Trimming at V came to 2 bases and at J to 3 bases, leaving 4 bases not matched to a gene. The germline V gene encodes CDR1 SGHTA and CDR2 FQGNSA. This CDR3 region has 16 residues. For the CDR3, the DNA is TGTGCCAGCAGCTTAACTAGCGGGAGGGCCGGCTACGAGCAGTACTTC. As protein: CASSLTSGRAGYEQYF.

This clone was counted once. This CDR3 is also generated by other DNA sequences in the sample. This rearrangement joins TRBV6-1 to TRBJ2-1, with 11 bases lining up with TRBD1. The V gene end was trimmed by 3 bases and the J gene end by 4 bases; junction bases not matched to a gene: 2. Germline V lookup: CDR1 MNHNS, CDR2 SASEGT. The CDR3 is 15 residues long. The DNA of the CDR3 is TGTGCCAGCAGTGAGGGGACAGGGGGATACAATGAGCAGTTCTTC. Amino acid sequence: CASSEGTGGYNEQFF.

The CDR3 nucleotides read TGTGCCAGCAGCCAAGTCCTACACACTGAAGCTTTCTTT. Its translation: CASSQVLHTEAFF. The chain couples TRBV14 to TRBJ1-1, with no clear D. The V end lost 1 base, the J end lost 3 bases, and 6 bases lay between the germline ends. This CDR3 region has 13 residues. Germline V CDR1 and CDR2: SGHDN, FVKESK.

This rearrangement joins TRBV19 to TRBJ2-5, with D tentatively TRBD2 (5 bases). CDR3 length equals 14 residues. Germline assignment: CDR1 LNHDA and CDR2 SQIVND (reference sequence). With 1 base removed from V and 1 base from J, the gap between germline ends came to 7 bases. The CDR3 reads CASSIGLPQETQYF. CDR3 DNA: TGTGCCAGTAGTATAGGACTACCCCAAGAGACCCAGTACTTC. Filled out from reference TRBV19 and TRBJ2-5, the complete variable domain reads DGGITQSPKYLFRKEGQNVTLSCEQNLNHDAMYWYRQDPGQGLRLIYYSQIVNDFQKGDIAEGYSVSREKKESFPLTVTSAQKNPTAFYLCASSIGLPQETQYFGPGTRLLVL.

The CDR3: CSVAGGQGRNEQFF. CDR3 nucleotide sequence: TGCAGCGTCGCTGGAGGACAGGGTCGAAATGAGCAGTTCTTC. V is TRBV29-1 and J is TRBJ2-1; 8 nucleotides line up with TRBD1. With V trimmed by 6 bases and J by 7 bases, 11 bases remained unmatched. Germline V gene data show CDR1 as SQVTM and CDR2 as ANQGSEA. The CDR3 sequence is 14 residues long.

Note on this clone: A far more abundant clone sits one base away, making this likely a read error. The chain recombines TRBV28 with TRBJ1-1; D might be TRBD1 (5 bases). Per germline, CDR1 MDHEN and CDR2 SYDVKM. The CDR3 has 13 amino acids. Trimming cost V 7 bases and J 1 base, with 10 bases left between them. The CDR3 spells CASTRQPNTEAFF. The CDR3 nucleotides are TGTGCCAGCACCCGACAGCCGAACACTGAAGCTTTCTTT.

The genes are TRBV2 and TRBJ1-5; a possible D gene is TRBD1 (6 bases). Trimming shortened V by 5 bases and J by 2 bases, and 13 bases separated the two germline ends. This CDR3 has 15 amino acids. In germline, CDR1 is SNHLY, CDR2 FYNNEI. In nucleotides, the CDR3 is TGTGCCAGCAGTCCTTTACAGGGTGGCAATCAGCCCCAGCATTTT. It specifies CASSPLQGGNQPQHF.

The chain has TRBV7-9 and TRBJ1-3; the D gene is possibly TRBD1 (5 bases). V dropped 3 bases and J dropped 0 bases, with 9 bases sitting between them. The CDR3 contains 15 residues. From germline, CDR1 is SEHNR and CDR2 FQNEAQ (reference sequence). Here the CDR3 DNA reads TGTGCCAGCAGCTTCAGGGCTAGCTCTGGAAACACCATATATTTT. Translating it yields CASSFRASSGNTIYF. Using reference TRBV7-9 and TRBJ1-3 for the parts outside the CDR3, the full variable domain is DTGVSQNPRHKITKRGQNVTFRCDPISEHNRLYWYRQTLGQGPEFLTYFQNEAQLEKSRLLSDRFSAERPKGSFSTLEIQRTEQGDSAMYLCASSFRASSGNTIYFGEGSWLTVV.

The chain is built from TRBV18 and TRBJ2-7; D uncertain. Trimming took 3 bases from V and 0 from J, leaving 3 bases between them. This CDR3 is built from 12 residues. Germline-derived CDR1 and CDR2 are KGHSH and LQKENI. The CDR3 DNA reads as TGTGCCAGCTCACCCTTCTCCTACGAGCAGTACTTC. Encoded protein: CASSPFSYEQYF.

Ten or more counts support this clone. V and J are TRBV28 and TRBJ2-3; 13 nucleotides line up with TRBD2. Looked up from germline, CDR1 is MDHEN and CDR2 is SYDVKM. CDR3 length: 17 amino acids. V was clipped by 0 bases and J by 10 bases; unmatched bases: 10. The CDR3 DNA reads TGTGCCAGCAGTTTATGGCAACTAGCGGGAGGGCCGGGTGCGCAGTATTTT. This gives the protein CASSLWQLAGGPGAQYF.

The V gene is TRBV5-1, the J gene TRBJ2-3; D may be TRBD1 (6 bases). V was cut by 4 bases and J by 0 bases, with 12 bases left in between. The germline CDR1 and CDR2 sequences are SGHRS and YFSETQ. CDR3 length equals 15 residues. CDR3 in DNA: TGCGCCAGCAGCCCGGACAGTGCTAGCACAGATACGCAGTATTTT. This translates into CASSPDSASTDTQYF.

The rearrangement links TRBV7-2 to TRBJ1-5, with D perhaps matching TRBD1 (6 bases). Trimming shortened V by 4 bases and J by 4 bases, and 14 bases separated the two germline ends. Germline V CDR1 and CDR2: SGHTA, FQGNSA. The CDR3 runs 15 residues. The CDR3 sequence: CASSSEDRSNQPQHF. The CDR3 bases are TGTGCCAGCAGCTCAGAGGACAGATCGAATCAGCCCCAGCATTTT.

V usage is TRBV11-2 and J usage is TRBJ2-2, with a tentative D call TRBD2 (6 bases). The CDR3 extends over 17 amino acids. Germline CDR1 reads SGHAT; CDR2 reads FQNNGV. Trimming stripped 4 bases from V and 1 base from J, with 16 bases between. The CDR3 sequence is CASSYPAGRRNTGELFF. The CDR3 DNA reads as TGTGCCAGCAGCTACCCGGCGGGGCGTCGGAACACCGGGGAGCTGTTTTTT.

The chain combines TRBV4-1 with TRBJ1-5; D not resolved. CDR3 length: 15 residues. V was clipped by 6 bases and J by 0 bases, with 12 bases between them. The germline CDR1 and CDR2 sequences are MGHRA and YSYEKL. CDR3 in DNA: TGCGCCAGCAGGCCGTCGGGAAATAGCAATCAGCCCCAGCATTTT. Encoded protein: CASRPSGNSNQPQHF.

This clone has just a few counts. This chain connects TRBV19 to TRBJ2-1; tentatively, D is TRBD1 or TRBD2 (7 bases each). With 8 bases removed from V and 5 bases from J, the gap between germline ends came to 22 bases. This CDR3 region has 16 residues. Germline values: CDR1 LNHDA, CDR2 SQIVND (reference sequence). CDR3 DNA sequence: TGTGCCAGTGGCGAAGGGGGCGGGAGACCCAACAATGAGCAGTTCTTC. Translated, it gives CASGEGGGRPNNEQFF.

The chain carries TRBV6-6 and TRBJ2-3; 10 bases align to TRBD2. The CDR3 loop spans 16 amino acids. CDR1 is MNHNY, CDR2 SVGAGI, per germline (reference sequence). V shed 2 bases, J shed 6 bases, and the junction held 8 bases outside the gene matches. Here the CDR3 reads CASSYPTTSGPDTQYF. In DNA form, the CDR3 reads TGTGCCAGCAGTTACCCGACGACTAGCGGGCCCGATACGCAGTATTTT.

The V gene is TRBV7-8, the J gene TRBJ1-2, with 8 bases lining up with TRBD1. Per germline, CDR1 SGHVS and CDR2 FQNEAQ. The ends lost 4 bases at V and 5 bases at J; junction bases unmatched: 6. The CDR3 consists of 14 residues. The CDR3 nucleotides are TGTGCCAGCAGCTCGTACAGGGGGTCGTATGGCTACACCTTC. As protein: CASSSYRGSYGYTF.

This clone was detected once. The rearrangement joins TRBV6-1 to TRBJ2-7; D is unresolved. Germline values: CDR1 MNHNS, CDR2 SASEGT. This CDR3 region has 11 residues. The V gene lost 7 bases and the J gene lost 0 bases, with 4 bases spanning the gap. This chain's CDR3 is CASKASYEQYF. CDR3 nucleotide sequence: TGTGCCAGCAAAGCCTCCTACGAGCAGTACTTC.

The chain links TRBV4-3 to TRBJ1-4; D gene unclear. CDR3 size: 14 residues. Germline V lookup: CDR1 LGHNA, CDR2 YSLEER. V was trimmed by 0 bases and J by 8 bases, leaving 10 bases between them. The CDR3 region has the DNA TGCGCCAGCAGCCAAGACTCCGGCGGGGAAAAACTGTTTTTT. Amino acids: CASSQDSGGEKLFF.

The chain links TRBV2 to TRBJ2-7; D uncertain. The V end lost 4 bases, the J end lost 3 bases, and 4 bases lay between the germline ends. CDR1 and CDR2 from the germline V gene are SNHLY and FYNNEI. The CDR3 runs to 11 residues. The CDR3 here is CASSGHYEQYF. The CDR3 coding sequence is TGTGCCAGCAGTGGCCACTACGAGCAGTACTTC.

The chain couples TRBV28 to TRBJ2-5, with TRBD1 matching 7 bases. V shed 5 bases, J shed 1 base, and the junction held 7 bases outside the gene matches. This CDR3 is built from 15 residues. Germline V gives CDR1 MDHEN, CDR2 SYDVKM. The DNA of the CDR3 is TGTGCCAGCAGTCCCCGGGACAGAATCCAAGAGACCCAGTACTTC. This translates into CASSPRDRIQETQYF.

CDR3 in amino acids: CASRRTDGNNEQFF. CDR3 bases: TGTGCCAGCAGAAGGACAGACGGGAACAATGAGCAGTTCTTC. The chain employs TRBV2 and TRBJ2-1; tentative D call: TRBD1 (6 bases). CDR1 and CDR2 from the germline V gene are SNHLY and FYNNEI. CDR3 size: 14 residues. The V end lost 6 bases, the J end lost 5 bases, and 14 bases lay between the germline ends.